The clone carrying this T cell receptor (beta chain) was detected ten times or more. The antigen is unknown. TCRdb re-called the 5' RACE reads with MiXCR, one entry per CDR3 protein. Among 400,000 to 500,000 distinct CDR3 sequences, around a sixth were seen once, and the ten largest hold around 12%. The data are from a study of identical twins. This CDR3 has 15 residues. Per the germline V gene, CDR1 is SGHKS and CDR2 is YYEKEE (reference sequence). With 3 bases clipped from V and 5 bases from J, the junction kept 10 bases outside the gene matches. Study observations and caveats: Findings came from cross-sectional statistics, without long-term follow-up of donors. Fewer insertions were carried by abundant cord blood beta clonotypes, but none was seen in memory repertoires.

The clonotype comes from a man aged 45 to 65 in good health. What was sequenced was naive T cells sorted from blood. The chain combines TRBV5-5 with TRBJ2-5, with 7 bases lining up with TRBD1. CDR3 region: CASSSGGRGGETQYF. Written as DNA, the CDR3 is TGTGCCAGCAGCTCCGGCGGACGAGGGGGCGAGACCCAGTACTTC.